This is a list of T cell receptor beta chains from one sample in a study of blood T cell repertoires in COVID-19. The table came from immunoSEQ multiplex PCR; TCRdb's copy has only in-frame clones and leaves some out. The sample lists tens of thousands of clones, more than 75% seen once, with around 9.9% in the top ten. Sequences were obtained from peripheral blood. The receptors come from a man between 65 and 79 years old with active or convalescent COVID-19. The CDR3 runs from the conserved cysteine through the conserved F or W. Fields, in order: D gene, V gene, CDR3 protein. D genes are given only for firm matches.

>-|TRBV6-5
CAIRGSAGNTIYF
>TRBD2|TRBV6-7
CASSYHVRREPRYEQYF
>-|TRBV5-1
CASSLPQGSDTQYF
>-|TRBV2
CASSFQGLYEQYF
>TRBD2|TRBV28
CASSYALLAGVDKNIQYF
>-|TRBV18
CASSPQDSIQPQHF
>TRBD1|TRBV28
CASRAGGYYGYTF
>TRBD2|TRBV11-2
CASSLDSGGTRRETQYF
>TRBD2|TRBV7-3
CASSPGLAGGETQYF
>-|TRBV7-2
CASSQAIGATNEKLFF
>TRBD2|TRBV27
CASRGLAGAYEQYF
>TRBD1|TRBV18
CASSPLGQGDRQETQYF
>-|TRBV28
CASSFVGLLYRVNGYTF
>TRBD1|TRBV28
CASRGQLNQPQHF
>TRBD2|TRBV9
CASSGGTSVAYNEQFF
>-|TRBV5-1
CASSLAISGDTQYF
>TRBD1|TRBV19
CASSTGQINSPLHF
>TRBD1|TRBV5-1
CASSLEVRGTHEQYF
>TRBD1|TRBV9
CASSRGRTGGNTEAFF
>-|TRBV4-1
CASSQTNPSSYNEQFF
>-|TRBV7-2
CASSLVKGGQETQYF
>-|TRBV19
CASRDQSVTGELFF
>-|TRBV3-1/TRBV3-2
CASSQVLIDIANEQFF
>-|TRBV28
CASSIQVQPQHF
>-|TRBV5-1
CASSPGAGGETQYF
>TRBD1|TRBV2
CASSDPRGNEKLFF
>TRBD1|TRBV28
CASRETGAEEKLFF
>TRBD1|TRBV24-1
CATSDSGTGVYEQFF
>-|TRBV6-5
CASSYSRAGTEAFF
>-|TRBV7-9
CASRSRGNTGELFF
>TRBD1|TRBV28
CASSPPTGGVSKAFF
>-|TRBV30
CAWSDPQGHQPQHF
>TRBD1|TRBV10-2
CASRATGIADTQYF
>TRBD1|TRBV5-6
CASTRDRDNEQFF
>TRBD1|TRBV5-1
CASSFGTGNSYEQYF
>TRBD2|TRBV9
CASSVNPGLAGGADTQYF
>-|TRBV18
CASSPGTENEQFF
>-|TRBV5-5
CASSLASGTLYEQYF
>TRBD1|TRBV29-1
CSVEDRLDEQYF
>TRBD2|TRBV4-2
CASSQVLSGNVGELFF
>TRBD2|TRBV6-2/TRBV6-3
CASSGPGLASAGELFF
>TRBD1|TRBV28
CASSLPGRGLGGYTF
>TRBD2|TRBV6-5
CASSYFGGENTGELFF
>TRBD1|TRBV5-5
CASSLGQGEYNEQFF
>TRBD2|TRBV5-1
CASSLFSGRGLFF
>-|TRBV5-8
CASSLARLENQPQHF
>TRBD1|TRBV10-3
CAISPGTGIGEQFF
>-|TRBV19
CASSRTDYNTGELFF
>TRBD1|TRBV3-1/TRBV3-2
CASSLGQGLTEAFF
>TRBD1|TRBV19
CASSMRQGLYGYTF
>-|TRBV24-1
CATSDGETDTQYF
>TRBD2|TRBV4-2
CASSQESAGGMADTQYF
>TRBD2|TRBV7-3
CASSILAGGPGTGELFF
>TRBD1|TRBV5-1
CASSLTGTGGQETQYF
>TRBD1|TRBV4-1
CASSPGQGATGELFF
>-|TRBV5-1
CASSLGRRADFNEQFF
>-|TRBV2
CASSVLPGDTQYF
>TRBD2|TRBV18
CASDSGLAHNEQFF